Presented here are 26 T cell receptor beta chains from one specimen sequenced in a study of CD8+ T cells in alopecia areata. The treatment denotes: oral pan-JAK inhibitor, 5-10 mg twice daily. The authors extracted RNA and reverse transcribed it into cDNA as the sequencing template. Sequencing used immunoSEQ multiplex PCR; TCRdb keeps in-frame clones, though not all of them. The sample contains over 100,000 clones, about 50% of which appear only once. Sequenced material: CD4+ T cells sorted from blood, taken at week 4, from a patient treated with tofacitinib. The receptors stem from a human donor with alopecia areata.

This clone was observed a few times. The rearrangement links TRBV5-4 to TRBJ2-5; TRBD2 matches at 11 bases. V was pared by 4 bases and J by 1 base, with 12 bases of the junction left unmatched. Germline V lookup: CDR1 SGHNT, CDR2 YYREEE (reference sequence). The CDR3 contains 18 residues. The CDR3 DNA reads TGTGCCAGCAGCCCCCCGGAGGGTCTAGCGGGAGGCCAAGAGACCCAGTACTTC. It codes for CASSPPEGLAGGQETQYF. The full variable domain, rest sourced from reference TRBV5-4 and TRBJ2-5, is ETGVTQSPTHLIKTRGQQVTLRCSSQSGHNTVSWYQQALGQGPQFIFQYYREEENGRGNFPPRFSGLQFPNYSSELNVNALELDDSALYLCASSPPEGLAGGQETQYFGPGTRLLVL.

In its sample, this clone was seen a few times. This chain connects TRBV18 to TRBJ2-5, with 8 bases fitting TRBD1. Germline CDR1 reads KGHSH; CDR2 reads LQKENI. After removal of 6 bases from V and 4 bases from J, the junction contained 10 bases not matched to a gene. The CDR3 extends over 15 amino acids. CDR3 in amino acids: CASSPTGAQGETQYF. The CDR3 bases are TGTGCCAGCTCGCCGACAGGGGCGCAGGGAGAGACCCAGTACTTC.

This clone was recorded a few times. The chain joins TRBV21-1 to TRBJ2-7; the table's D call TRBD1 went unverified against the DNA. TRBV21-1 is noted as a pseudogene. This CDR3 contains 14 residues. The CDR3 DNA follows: TGTGCCAGCAGCAAAGGGACAGCCCCCTACGAGCAGTACTTC. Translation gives CASSKGTAPYEQYF.

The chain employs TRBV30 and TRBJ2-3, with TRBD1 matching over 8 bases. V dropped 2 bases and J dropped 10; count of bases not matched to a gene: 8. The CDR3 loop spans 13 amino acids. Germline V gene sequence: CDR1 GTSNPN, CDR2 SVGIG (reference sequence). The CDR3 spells CAWSPLDRVAQYF. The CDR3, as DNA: TGTGCCTGGAGTCCCCTGGACAGGGTGGCGCAGTATTTT.

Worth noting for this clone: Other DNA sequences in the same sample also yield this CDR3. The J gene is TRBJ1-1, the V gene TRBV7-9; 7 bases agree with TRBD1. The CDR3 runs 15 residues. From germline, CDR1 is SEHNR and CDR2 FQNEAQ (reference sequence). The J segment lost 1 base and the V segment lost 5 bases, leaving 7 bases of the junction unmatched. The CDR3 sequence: CASSPRQGPNTEAFF. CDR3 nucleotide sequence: TGTGCCAGCAGCCCCCGACAGGGACCGAACACTGAAGCTTTCTTT.

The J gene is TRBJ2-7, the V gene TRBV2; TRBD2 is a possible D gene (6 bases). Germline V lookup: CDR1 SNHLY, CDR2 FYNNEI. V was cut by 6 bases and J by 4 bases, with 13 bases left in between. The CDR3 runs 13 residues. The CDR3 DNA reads TGTGCCAGCAGAGCGGGTTCAAAATACGAGCAGTACTTC. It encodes CASRAGSKYEQYF.

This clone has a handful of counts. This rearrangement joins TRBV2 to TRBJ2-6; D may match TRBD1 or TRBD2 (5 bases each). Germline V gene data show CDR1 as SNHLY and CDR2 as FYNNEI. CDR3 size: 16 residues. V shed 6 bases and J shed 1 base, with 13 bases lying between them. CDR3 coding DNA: TGTGCCAGCAGGGGACCCTACTCTTCTGGGGCCAACGTCCTGACTTTC. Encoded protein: CASRGPYSSGANVLTF.

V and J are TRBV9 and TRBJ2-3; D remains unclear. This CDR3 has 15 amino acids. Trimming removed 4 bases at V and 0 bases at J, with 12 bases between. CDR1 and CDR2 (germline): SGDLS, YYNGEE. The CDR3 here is CASSLAGPSTDTQYF. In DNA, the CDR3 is TGTGCCAGCAGCCTCGCCGGACCGAGCACAGATACGCAGTATTTT.

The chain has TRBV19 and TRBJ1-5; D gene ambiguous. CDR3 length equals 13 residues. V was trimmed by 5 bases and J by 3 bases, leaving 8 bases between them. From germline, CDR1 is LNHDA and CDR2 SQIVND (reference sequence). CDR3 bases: TGTGCCAGTAGTCCGGGCCACAATCAGCCCCAGCATTTT. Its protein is CASSPGHNQPQHF.

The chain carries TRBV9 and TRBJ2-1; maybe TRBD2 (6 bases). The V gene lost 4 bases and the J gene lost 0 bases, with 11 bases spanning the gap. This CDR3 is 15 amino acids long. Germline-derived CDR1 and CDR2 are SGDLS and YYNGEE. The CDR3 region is CASSPEGSSYNEQFF. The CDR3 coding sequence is TGTGCCAGCAGCCCGGAGGGCAGCTCCTACAATGAGCAGTTCTTC.

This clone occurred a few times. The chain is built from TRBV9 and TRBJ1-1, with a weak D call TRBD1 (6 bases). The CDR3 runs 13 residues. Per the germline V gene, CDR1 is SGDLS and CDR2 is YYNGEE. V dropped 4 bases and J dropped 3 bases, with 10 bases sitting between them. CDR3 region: CASSRDIHTEAFF. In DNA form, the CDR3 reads TGTGCCAGCAGCAGGGACATACACACTGAAGCTTTCTTT.

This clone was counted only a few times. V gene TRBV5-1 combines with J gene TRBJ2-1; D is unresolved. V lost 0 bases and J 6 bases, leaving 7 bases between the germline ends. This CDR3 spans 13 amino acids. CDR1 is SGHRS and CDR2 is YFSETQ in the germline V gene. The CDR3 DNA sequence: TGCGCCAGCAGCTTGGAAGTTGTCAATGAGCAGTTCTTC. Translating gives CASSLEVVNEQFF.

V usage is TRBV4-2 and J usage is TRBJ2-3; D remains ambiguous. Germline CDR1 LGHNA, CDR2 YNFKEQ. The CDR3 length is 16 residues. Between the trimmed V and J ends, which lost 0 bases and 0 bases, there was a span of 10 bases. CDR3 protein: CASSQELTRSTDTQYF. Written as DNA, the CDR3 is TGTGCCAGCAGCCAAGAGCTCACCCGGAGCACAGATACGCAGTATTTT.

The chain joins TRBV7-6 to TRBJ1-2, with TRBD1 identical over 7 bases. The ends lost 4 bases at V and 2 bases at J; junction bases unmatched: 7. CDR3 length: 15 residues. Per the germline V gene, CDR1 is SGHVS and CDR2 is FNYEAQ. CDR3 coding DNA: TGTGCCAGCAGCTATCGACAGGGAGTAAACTATGGCTACACCTTC. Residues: CASSYRQGVNYGYTF.

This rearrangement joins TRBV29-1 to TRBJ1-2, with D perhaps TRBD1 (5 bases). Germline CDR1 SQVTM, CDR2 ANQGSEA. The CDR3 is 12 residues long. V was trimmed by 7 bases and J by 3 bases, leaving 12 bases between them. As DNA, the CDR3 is TGCAGCGGGGACGGCGACTACTATGGCTACACCTTC. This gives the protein CSGDGDYYGYTF.

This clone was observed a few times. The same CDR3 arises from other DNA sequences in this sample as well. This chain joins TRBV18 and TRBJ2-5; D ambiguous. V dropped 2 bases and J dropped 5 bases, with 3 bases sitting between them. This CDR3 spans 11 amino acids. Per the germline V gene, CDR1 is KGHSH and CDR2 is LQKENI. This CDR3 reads CASSPRETQYF. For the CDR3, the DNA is TGTGCCAGCTCACCAAGGGAGACCCAGTACTTC.

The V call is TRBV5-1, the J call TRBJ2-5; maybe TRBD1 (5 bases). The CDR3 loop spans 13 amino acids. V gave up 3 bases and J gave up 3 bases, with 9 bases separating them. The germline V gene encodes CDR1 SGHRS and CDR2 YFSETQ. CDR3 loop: CASSSPGKETQYF. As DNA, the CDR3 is TGCGCCAGCAGCTCCCCAGGGAAAGAGACCCAGTACTTC.

The CDR3 sequence is CAWTKSGLVTDTQYF. CDR3 DNA: TGTGCCTGGACCAAAAGCGGACTAGTCACTGATACGCAGTATTTT. The V gene is TRBV30, the J gene TRBJ2-3, with TRBD2 identical over 7 bases. Trimming took 4 bases from V and 6 from J; bases not matched to a gene: 13. The CDR3 spans 15 residues. Looked up from germline, CDR1 is GTSNPN and CDR2 is SVGIG (reference sequence).

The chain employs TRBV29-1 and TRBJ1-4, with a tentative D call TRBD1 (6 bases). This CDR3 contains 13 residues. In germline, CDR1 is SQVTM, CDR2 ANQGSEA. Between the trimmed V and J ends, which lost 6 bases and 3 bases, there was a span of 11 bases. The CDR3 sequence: CSVTGLANEKLFF. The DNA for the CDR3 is TGCAGCGTAACAGGGCTTGCTAATGAAAAACTGTTTTTT.

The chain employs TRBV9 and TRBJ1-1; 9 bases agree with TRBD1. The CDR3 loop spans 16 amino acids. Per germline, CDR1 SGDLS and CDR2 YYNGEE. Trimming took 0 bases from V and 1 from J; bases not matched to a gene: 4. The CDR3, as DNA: TGTGCCAGCAGCGTAGGACAGGGGGGTAAGAACACTGAAGCTTTCTTT. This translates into CASSVGQGGKNTEAFF.

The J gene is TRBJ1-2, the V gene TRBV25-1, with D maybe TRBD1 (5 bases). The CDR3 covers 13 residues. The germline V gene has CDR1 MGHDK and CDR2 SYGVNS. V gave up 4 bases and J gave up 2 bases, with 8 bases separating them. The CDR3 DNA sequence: TGTGCCAGCAGTGGACAGACCAACTATGGCTACACCTTC. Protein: CASSGQTNYGYTF.

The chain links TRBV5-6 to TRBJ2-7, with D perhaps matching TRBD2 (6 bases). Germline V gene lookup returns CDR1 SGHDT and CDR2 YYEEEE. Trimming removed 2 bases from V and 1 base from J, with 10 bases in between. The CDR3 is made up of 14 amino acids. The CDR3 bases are TGTGCCAGCAGCTTCCGCGGGGTTTCCTACGAGCAGTACTTC. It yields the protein CASSFRGVSYEQYF.

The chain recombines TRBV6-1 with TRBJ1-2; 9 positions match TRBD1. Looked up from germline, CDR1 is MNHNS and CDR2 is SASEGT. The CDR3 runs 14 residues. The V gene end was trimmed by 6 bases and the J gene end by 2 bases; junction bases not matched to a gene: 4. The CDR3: CASRDRGRNYGYTF. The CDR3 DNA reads TGTGCCAGCAGGGACAGGGGACGGAACTATGGCTACACCTTC.

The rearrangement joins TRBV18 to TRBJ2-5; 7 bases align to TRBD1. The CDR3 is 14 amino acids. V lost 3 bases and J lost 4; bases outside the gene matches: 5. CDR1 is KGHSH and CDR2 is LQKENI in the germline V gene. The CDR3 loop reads CASSPQDRRETQYF. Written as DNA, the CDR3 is TGTGCCAGCTCACCGCAGGACAGGCGAGAGACCCAGTACTTC.

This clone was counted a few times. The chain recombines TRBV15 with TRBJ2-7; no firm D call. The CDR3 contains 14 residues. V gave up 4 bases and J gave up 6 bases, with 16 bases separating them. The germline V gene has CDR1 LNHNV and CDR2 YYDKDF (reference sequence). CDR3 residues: CATSIMGIKAEQYF. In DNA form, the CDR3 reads TGTGCCACCAGCATTATGGGAATTAAAGCCGAGCAGTACTTC.

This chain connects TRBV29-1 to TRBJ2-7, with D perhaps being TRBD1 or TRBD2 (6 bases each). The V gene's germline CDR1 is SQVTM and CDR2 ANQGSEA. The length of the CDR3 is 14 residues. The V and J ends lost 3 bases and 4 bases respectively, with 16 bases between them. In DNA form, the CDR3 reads TGCAGCGTTGAGGGGGCAGGGGACTTGTACGAGCAGTACTTC. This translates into CSVEGAGDLYEQYF.